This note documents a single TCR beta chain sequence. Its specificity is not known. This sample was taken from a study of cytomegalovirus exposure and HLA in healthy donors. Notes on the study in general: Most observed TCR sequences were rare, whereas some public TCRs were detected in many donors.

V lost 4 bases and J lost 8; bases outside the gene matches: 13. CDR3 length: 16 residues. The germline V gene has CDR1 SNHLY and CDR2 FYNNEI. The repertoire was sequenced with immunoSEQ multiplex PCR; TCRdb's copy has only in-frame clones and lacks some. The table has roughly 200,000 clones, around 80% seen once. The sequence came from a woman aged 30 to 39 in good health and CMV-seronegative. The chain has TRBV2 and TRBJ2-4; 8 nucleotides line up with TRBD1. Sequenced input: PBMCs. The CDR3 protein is CASSGGVGGQEDIQYF. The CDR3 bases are TGTGCCAGCAGTGGGGGTGTGGGGGGACAGGAGGACATTCAGTACTTC.